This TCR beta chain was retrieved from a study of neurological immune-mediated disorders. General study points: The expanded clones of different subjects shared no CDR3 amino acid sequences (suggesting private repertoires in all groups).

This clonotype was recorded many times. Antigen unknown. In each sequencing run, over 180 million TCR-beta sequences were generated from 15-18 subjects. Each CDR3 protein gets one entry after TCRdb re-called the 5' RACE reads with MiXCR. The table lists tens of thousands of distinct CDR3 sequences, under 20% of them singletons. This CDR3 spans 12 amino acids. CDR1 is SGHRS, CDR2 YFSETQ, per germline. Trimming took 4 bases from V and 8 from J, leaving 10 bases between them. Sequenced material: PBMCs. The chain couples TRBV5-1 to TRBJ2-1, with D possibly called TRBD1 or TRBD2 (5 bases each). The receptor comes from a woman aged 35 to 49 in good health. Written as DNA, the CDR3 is TGCGCCAGCAGCCCAGAGGGGTATGAGCAGTTCTTC. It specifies CASSPEGYEQFF.